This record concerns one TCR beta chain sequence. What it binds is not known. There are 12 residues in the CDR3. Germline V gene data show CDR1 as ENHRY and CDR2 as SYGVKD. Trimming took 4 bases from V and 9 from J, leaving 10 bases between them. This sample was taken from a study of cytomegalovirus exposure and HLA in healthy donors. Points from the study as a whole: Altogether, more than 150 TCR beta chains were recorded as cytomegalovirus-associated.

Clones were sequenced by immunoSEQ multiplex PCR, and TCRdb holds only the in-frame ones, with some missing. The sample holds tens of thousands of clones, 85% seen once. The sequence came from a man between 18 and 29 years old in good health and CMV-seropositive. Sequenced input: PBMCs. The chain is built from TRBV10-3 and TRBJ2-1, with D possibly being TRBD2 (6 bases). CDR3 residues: CAISAREAEQFF. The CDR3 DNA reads TGTGCCATCAGTGCCAGGGAGGCTGAGCAGTTCTTC.